A selection of T cell receptor beta chains follows, all from one sample in a study of T cells in Graves' hyperthyroidism and ophthalmopathy. TCRdb re-derived calls from the multiplex PCR reads in MiXCR, one entry per CDR3 protein. The data hold fewer than 300,000 distinct CDR3 sequences, with 20% to 30% observed a single time. Sequenced material: blood. These receptors were obtained from a middle-aged man with Graves' hyperthyroidism that later progressed to Graves' ophthalmopathy. Both conserved end residues are part of each CDR3. The order of the fields is clone size, V gene, J gene, D gene, CDR3 protein, CDR3 DNA. The D gene is left open where the match is weak. Some rows have no size entry. The others give once, few or many, or a class for an expanded clone.

abundance: -
v_gene: TRBV20-1
j_gene: TRBJ1-1
d_gene: -
CDR3aa: CSAPRQYEAFF
CDR3nt: TGCAGTGCTCCGAGACAGTACGAAGCTTTCTTT

abundance: -
v_gene: TRBV30
j_gene: TRBJ2-4
d_gene: TRBD2
CDR3aa: CAWRNPTSAAKNIQYF
CDR3nt: TGTGCCTGGAGAAACCCGACTAGCGCGGCCAAAAACATTCAGTACTTC

abundance: -
v_gene: TRBV12-5
j_gene: TRBJ1-5
d_gene: TRBD1
CDR3aa: CASGLRPGGQNQPQHF
CDR3nt: TGTGCTAGTGGTTTGCGTCCAGGGGGCCAAAATCAGCCCCAGCATTTT

abundance: many
v_gene: TRBV20-1
j_gene: TRBJ1-5
d_gene: TRBD1
CDR3aa: CSAPGQPYSNQPQHF
CDR3nt: TGCAGTGCGCCGGGACAGCCTTATAGCAATCAGCCCCAGCATTTT

abundance: many
v_gene: TRBV27
j_gene: TRBJ2-5
d_gene: -
CDR3aa: CASKSRVQETQYF
CDR3nt: TGTGCCAGCAAGTCGAGGGTTCAAGAGACCCAGTACTTC

abundance: many
v_gene: TRBV20-1
j_gene: TRBJ2-5
d_gene: TRBD2
CDR3aa: CSAPPLLAGQETQYF
CDR3nt: TGCAGTGCTCCCCCCCTCTTAGCGGGTCAAGAGACCCAGTACTTC

abundance: many
v_gene: TRBV19
j_gene: TRBJ2-2
d_gene: TRBD1
CDR3aa: CASFTGGARTGELFF
CDR3nt: TGTGCCAGTTTTACAGGGGGCGCAAGGACCGGGGAGCTGTTTTTT

abundance: many
v_gene: TRBV2
j_gene: TRBJ2-7
d_gene: TRBD1
CDR3aa: CASTATGGPLGEQYF
CDR3nt: TGTGCCAGCACCGCCACAGGGGGCCCGCTCGGCGAGCAGTACTTC

abundance: many
v_gene: TRBV9
j_gene: TRBJ2-3
d_gene: TRBD2
CDR3aa: CASSVGTRNTDTQYF
CDR3nt: TGTGCCAGCAGCGTCGGGACTAGGAACACAGATACGCAGTATTTT

abundance: -
v_gene: TRBV6-1
j_gene: TRBJ2-5
d_gene: -
CDR3aa: CASSEAGLGETQYF
CDR3nt: TGTGCCAGCAGTGAAGCGGGGTTAGGAGAGACCCAGTACTTC

abundance: few
v_gene: TRBV12-3/TRBV12-4
j_gene: TRBJ1-1
d_gene: -
CDR3aa: CASSSDGTEAFF
CDR3nt: TGTGCCAGCAGTTCAGATGGGACTGAAGCTTTCTTT

abundance: many
v_gene: TRBV18
j_gene: TRBJ2-4
d_gene: -
CDR3aa: CASSLTRGGNIQYF
CDR3nt: TGTGCCAGCTCACTAACAAGAGGGGGAAACATTCAGTACTTC

abundance: many
v_gene: TRBV6-5
j_gene: TRBJ2-2
d_gene: -
CDR3aa: CASRQMGNTGELFF
CDR3nt: TGTGCCAGCCGACAGATGGGGAACACCGGGGAGCTGTTTTTT

abundance: -
v_gene: TRBV27
j_gene: TRBJ1-1
d_gene: -
CDR3aa: CASSYIRDTSTEAFF
CDR3nt: TGTGCCAGCAGTTACATCCGGGACACTTCCACTGAAGCTTTCTTT

abundance: many
v_gene: TRBV12-3/TRBV12-4
j_gene: TRBJ2-2
d_gene: -
CDR3aa: CASSLIGGGRELFF
CDR3nt: TGTGCCAGCAGTTTAATTGGGGGGGGGCGGGAGCTGTTTTTT

abundance: many
v_gene: TRBV6-2/TRBV6-3
j_gene: TRBJ1-5
d_gene: TRBD1
CDR3aa: CASGTPRGSFKPQHF
CDR3nt: TGTGCCAGCGGCACACCCAGGGGGTCGTTTAAGCCCCAGCATTTT

abundance: many
v_gene: TRBV25-1
j_gene: TRBJ2-7
d_gene: -
CDR3aa: CARGGGGHLGEQYF
CDR3nt: TGTGCCAGGGGGGGGGGCGGTCACCTGGGAGAGCAGTACTTC

abundance: -
v_gene: TRBV6-2/TRBV6-3
j_gene: TRBJ1-1
d_gene: -
CDR3aa: CASGEGLNTEAFF
CDR3nt: TGTGCCAGCGGAGAGGGATTGAACACTGAAGCTTTCTTT

abundance: few
v_gene: TRBV3-1
j_gene: TRBJ2-7
d_gene: -
CDR3aa: CASSQNHSAGYEQYF
CDR3nt: TGTGCCAGCAGCCAAAACCACTCCGCCGGCTACGAGCAGTACTTC

abundance: -
v_gene: TRBV6-1
j_gene: TRBJ2-7
d_gene: TRBD2
CDR3aa: CASSPGTTEQYF
CDR3nt: TGTGCCAGCAGTCCCGGGACTACCGAGCAGTACTTC

abundance: many
v_gene: TRBV28
j_gene: TRBJ2-5
d_gene: TRBD2
CDR3aa: CASSSVGGRVETQYF
CDR3nt: TGTGCCAGCAGTTCGGTAGGAGGGAGGGTAGAGACCCAGTACTTC

abundance: many
v_gene: TRBV25-1
j_gene: TRBJ1-5
d_gene: TRBD1
CDR3aa: CASSAAGGLNQPQHF
CDR3nt: TGTGCCAGCAGTGCGGCAGGGGGCCTCAATCAGCCCCAGCATTTT

abundance: many
v_gene: TRBV6-5
j_gene: TRBJ1-5
d_gene: -
CDR3aa: CASSYSAESNQPQHF
CDR3nt: TGTGCCAGCAGTTACTCGGCAGAGAGTAATCAGCCCCAGCATTTT

abundance: many
v_gene: TRBV20-1
j_gene: TRBJ1-5
d_gene: -
CDR3aa: CSARDAARGGNGYQPQHF
CDR3nt: TGCAGTGCTAGAGATGCCGCACGAGGGGGTAATGGGTATCAGCCCCAGCATTTT

abundance: many
v_gene: TRBV12-5
j_gene: TRBJ2-5
d_gene: -
CDR3aa: CASGAGPVETQYF
CDR3nt: TGTGCTAGTGGGGCGGGACCGGTGGAGACCCAGTACTTC

abundance: -
v_gene: TRBV28
j_gene: TRBJ1-5
d_gene: TRBD1
CDR3aa: CASIMDRENQPQHF
CDR3nt: TGTGCCAGCATCATGGACAGGGAAAATCAGCCCCAGCATTTT

abundance: -
v_gene: TRBV6-2/TRBV6-3
j_gene: TRBJ2-7
d_gene: -
CDR3aa: CASGYSGDGAYEQYF
CDR3nt: TGTGCCAGCGGTTACTCGGGGGACGGTGCCTACGAGCAGTACTTC